The 2 T cell receptor beta chains below come from one sample, sequenced in a study of T cells after yellow fever vaccination. TCRdb re-called the 5' RACE reads with MiXCR, one entry per CDR3 protein. The sample has a few hundred thousand distinct CDR3 sequences, 6.8% seen once. This specimen was PBMCs, taken 35 to 50 days after the first yellow fever vaccination. These receptors originate from a man in his late teens or twenties who received the YFV17D yellow fever vaccine.

The chain uses TRBV6-5 and TRBJ1-1, with 8 bases lining up with TRBD1. This CDR3 is 13 amino acids long. With 4 bases clipped from V and 9 bases from J, the junction kept 7 bases outside the gene matches. CDR1 MNHEY and CDR2 SVGAGI come from the germline V gene. CDR3 DNA: TGTGCCAGCAGTTCATCAGGACAGGGCAAAGCTTTCTTT. This sequence encodes CASSSSGQGKAFF.

This chain joins TRBV12-3 or TRBV12-4 and TRBJ2-1; 8 bases align to TRBD2. The CDR3 has 15 residues. V gave up 6 bases and J gave up 5 bases; unmatched junction bases: 9. CDR3 sequence: CASSPLAGFNNEQFF. Here the CDR3 DNA reads TGTGCCAGCAGCCCTTTAGCGGGGTTCAACAATGAGCAGTTCTTC.